The 25 T cell receptor beta chains reported below all come from one sample, sequenced in a study of vaccination and CD4 T cells after COVID-19. Their cognate antigens are unknown. The treatment denotes: roughly nine-day PBMC culture with coronavirus spike peptide pools or control peptides (ViraFEST assay). From the unexposed donor, CD4+ T cells were collected ahead of the COVID-19 pandemic (2011-2018). With the Oncomine TCR Beta short-read assay, DNA from cultured CD4+ T cells was sequenced. TCRdb reanalysed the PCR reads using MiXCR and keeps one entry per CDR3 protein. Among about 6,600 distinct CDR3 sequences listed, almost 30% were seen once. The sequenced material came from CD4+ T cells from blood, cultured in vitro. The receptors derive from a human donor in good health.

This chain uses TRBV9 with TRBJ2-5; no clear D gene. This CDR3 has 16 amino acids. Between the trimmed V and J ends, which lost 0 bases and 1 base, there was a span of 13 bases. CDR1 and CDR2 from the germline V gene are SGDLS and YYNGEE. CDR3 sequence (DNA): TGTGCCAGCAGCGTAGGTACAGTGGGCAGCCAAGAGACCCAGTACTTC. This encodes CASSVGTVGSQETQYF.

The chain has TRBV7-6 and TRBJ2-7, with a tentative D call TRBD2 (5 bases). The V end was cut by 5 bases, the J end by 0 bases, with 11 bases between. This CDR3 has 14 residues. Germline values: CDR1 SGHVS, CDR2 FNYEAQ. The CDR3 sequence: CASSPRGSSYEQYF. The CDR3 DNA reads TGTGCCAGCAGCCCACGAGGGAGCTCCTACGAGCAGTACTTC.

This sequence joins TRBV2 and TRBJ1-5; no definite D call. This CDR3 has 17 amino acids. The germline gives CDR1 SNHLY, CDR2 FYNNEI. Trimming removed 2 bases at V and 5 bases at J, with 19 bases between. The CDR3 nucleotides read TGTGCCAGCAGTGAAAGGCTGGGAACGCGGGCGGATCAGCCCCAGCATTTT. It specifies CASSERLGTRADQPQHF.

This clonotype turned up a few times. This rearrangement joins TRBV27 to TRBJ1-1; TRBD1 agrees at 7 bases. J lost 0 bases, V lost 6 bases, and 10 bases had no gene match. The V gene's germline CDR1 is MNHEY and CDR2 SMNVEV (reference sequence). The CDR3 has 16 amino acids. The CDR3 region has the DNA TGTGCCAGCAGCTCCGGACAGGTTGTTATGAACACTGAAGCTTTCTTT. This gives the protein CASSSGQVVMNTEAFF.

In this sample, this clonotype turned up a few times. The chain recombines TRBV19 with TRBJ1-2; D gene unclear. The CDR3 length is 12 residues. Trimming stripped 6 bases from V and 8 bases from J, with 13 bases between. CDR1 LNHDA and CDR2 SQIVND come from the germline V gene (reference sequence). CDR3 residues: CASSRTVEGYTF. CDR3 nucleotides: TGTGCCAGTAGCCGAACGGTAGAGGGCTACACCTTC.

V is TRBV7-2 and J is TRBJ2-1; 11 bases line up with TRBD1. The CDR3 runs to 15 residues. From germline, CDR1 is SGHTA and CDR2 FQGNSA. V was clipped by 3 bases and J by 9 bases; unmatched bases: 7. CDR3 sequence reads: CASSFTGTGGVEQFF. Here the CDR3 DNA reads TGTGCCAGCAGCTTTACCGGGACAGGGGGTGTTGAGCAGTTCTTC.

The chain joins TRBV20-1 to TRBJ2-1, with 13 nucleotides matching TRBD2. CDR1 DFQATT and CDR2 SNEGSKA come from the germline V gene (reference sequence). Losses at the gene ends were 6 bases for V and 10 bases for J; bases not matched to a gene: 9. This CDR3 has 14 amino acids. The CDR3 sequence is CSAPGTSGEREQFF. The CDR3 nucleotides read TGCAGTGCCCCCGGGACTAGCGGGGAGAGAGAGCAGTTCTTC.

This clonotype was counted only a few times. This chain uses TRBV6-1 with TRBJ1-3; D perhaps matches TRBD1 (5 bases). Germline values: CDR1 MNHNS, CDR2 SASEGT. V was shortened by 7 bases and J by 7 bases, with 14 bases between the two germline ends. The CDR3 totals 13 residues. The CDR3 loop is CASTPWGINTIYF. The DNA for the CDR3 is TGTGCCAGCACACCATGGGGCATTAACACCATATATTTT.

By sample share, this clonotype is medium-sized. The chain has TRBV20-1 and TRBJ2-3; 12 nucleotides line up with TRBD2. CDR3 length: 15 residues. The germline V gene has CDR1 DFQATT and CDR2 SNEGSKA (reference sequence). The J segment lost 6 bases and the V segment lost 5 bases, leaving 9 bases of the junction unmatched. This chain's CDR3 is CSAYAGTSGSDTQYF. The CDR3 nucleotides are TGCAGTGCTTACGCCGGGACTAGCGGGTCTGATACGCAGTATTTT.

This clonotype appeared a few times. This chain links TRBV20-1 with TRBJ1-1; 10 nucleotides align to TRBD1. Unmatched junction bases numbered 2, after V lost 5 bases and J lost 2 bases. CDR1 DFQATT and CDR2 SNEGSKA come from the germline V gene (reference sequence). The CDR3 sequence is 13 residues long. CDR3 region: CSARDRGNTEAFF. The CDR3 DNA sequence: TGCAGTGCTCGGGACAGGGGTAACACTGAAGCTTTCTTT.

A few counts support this clonotype. The chain combines TRBV7-6 with TRBJ1-5, with a possible D match to TRBD1 (5 bases). V shed 5 bases and J shed 0 bases, with 17 bases lying between them. CDR3 length equals 17 residues. Germline CDR1 is SGHVS and CDR2 is FNYEAQ. CDR3 nucleotides: TGTGCCAGCAGCCTAAAGCCGACAGATTATAGCAATCAGCCCCAGCATTTT. As protein: CASSLKPTDYSNQPQHF.

By share, this clonotype ranks as medium-sized (0.01 to 0.1%). This rearrangement joins TRBV20-1 to TRBJ1-5, with TRBD1 matching 8 bases. CDR1 and CDR2 (germline): DFQATT, SNEGSKA (reference sequence). CDR3 length: 13 residues. The ends lost 3 bases at V and 7 bases at J; junction bases unmatched: 5. The CDR3 sequence: CSARGTGDQPQHF. As DNA, the CDR3 is TGCAGTGCTAGGGGGACAGGTGACCAGCCCCAGCATTTT.

There are a few counts of this clonotype. The chain combines TRBV7-3 with TRBJ1-2; D is perhaps TRBD1 (5 bases). Between the trimmed V and J ends, which lost 5 bases and 7 bases, there was a span of 17 bases. This CDR3 is 14 amino acids long. The germline V gene has CDR1 SGHTA and CDR2 FQGTGA. The chain's CDR3 is CASSPGGGLSGYTF. The CDR3 DNA reads TGTGCCAGCAGCCCCGGGGGGGGGTTGAGTGGCTACACCTTC.

This clonotype appeared a few times. The J gene is TRBJ1-5, the V gene TRBV6-1; D is unresolved. V shed 7 bases and J shed 4 bases, with 8 bases lying between them. The CDR3 is made up of 12 amino acids. Germline V lookup: CDR1 MNHNS, CDR2 SASEGT. CDR3 residues: CASMKGNQPQHF. In DNA, the CDR3 is TGTGCCAGCATGAAGGGAAATCAGCCCCAGCATTTT.

V gene TRBV9 combines with J gene TRBJ2-1, with D maybe TRBD2 (6 bases). The CDR3 is 13 residues long. Germline values: CDR1 SGDLS, CDR2 YYNGEE. Trimming took off 3 bases at V and 5 bases at J, with 9 bases between the two ends. This CDR3 reads CASSAGLDNEQFF. Written as DNA, the CDR3 is TGTGCCAGCAGCGCGGGACTCGACAATGAGCAGTTCTTC. The complete variable domain, with remaining parts taken from reference TRBV9 and TRBJ2-1, reads DSGVTQTPKHLITATGQRVTLRCSPRSGDLSVYWYQQSLDQGLQFLIQYYNGEERAKGNILERFSAQQFPDLHSELNLSSLELGDSALYFCASSAGLDNEQFFGPGTRLTVL.

This clonotype was counted a few times. The rearrangement uses TRBV19 and TRBJ2-1; 7 nucleotides agree with TRBD2. CDR1 is LNHDA and CDR2 is SQIVND in the germline V gene (reference sequence). The CDR3 has 15 residues. The V gene end was trimmed by 3 bases and the J gene end by 7 bases; junction bases not matched to a gene: 9. CDR3 in amino acids: CASSIGSGVFNEQFF. CDR3 nucleotides: TGTGCCAGTAGTATTGGGAGCGGGGTCTTTAATGAGCAGTTCTTC.

The chain links TRBV18 to TRBJ1-1, with no clear D. This CDR3 spans 13 amino acids. Germline CDR1 reads KGHSH; CDR2 reads LQKENI. V was shortened by 1 base and J by 3 bases, with 6 bases between the two germline ends. As DNA, the CDR3 is TGTGCCAGCTCACCACTCGGGGACACTGAAGCTTTCTTT. It is translated as CASSPLGDTEAFF.

The chain has TRBV7-6 and TRBJ2-7; weak D call: TRBD2 (6 bases). The germline V gene encodes CDR1 SGHVS and CDR2 FNYEAQ. This CDR3 comprises 13 residues. The V and J ends lost 5 bases and 6 bases respectively, with 14 bases between them. This CDR3 reads CASSPGTPGEQYF. The CDR3 nucleotides read TGTGCCAGCAGCCCAGGGACTCCCGGCGAGCAGTACTTC.

This clonotype qualifies as medium-sized (0.01 to 0.1%). The chain combines TRBV20-1 with TRBJ1-6; 7 nucleotides align to TRBD1. The CDR3 consists of 13 residues. Germline-derived CDR1 and CDR2 are DFQATT and SNEGSKA (reference sequence). V trimming: 3 bases; J trimming: 13 bases; junction bases outside the gene matches: 9. CDR3 protein: CSASGTVGLPLHF. CDR3 coding DNA: TGCAGTGCTAGCGGGACAGTCGGGTTGCCCCTCCACTTT.

The rearrangement links TRBV2 to TRBJ1-1; the D gene is possibly TRBD1 (5 bases). The ends were cut back, 6 bases at V and 4 bases at J, with 9 bases in the middle. The CDR3 totals 12 residues. In germline, CDR1 is SNHLY, CDR2 FYNNEI. The CDR3 here is CASRGQGTEAFF. The CDR3 DNA is TGTGCCAGCAGGGGGCAGGGCACTGAAGCTTTCTTT.

This clonotype has only a few counts. The chain uses TRBV6-1 and TRBJ1-6, with a possible D match to TRBD1 (6 bases). The germline V gene encodes CDR1 MNHNS and CDR2 SASEGT. With 6 bases removed from V and 7 bases from J, the gap between germline ends came to 13 bases. The CDR3 has 14 residues. CDR3 nucleotides: TGTGCCAGCAGAACAAACACAGGGAATTCACCCCTCCACTTT. It specifies CASRTNTGNSPLHF.

The V and J genes are TRBV5-1 and TRBJ2-5; D uncertain. This CDR3 is 13 amino acids long. The V end was cut by 0 bases, the J end by 10 bases, with 13 bases between. The germline CDR1 and CDR2 sequences are SGHRS and YFSETQ. For the CDR3, the DNA is TGCGCCAGCAGCTTGGATCAGATCGATAACCAGTACTTC. Encoded protein: CASSLDQIDNQYF.

The genes are TRBV12-3 or TRBV12-4 and TRBJ2-3; 8 nucleotides line up with TRBD1. V lost 6 bases to trimming and J lost 7 bases; unmatched junction nucleotides: 3. The CDR3 loop spans 12 amino acids. CDR3 DNA: TGTGCCAGCAGCCGCAGGGGGCATACGCAGTATTTT. Translating gives CASSRRGHTQYF.

This clonotype was observed a few times. The chain joins TRBV19 to TRBJ1-6, with unresolved D. Deletions cut 5 bases from V and 11 bases from J, with 13 bases between. The CDR3 spans 13 residues. Germline assignment: CDR1 LNHDA and CDR2 SQIVND (reference sequence). In DNA, the CDR3 is TGTGCCAGTAGTCCTGGGGTAAAGCCACCCCTCCACTTT. It yields the protein CASSPGVKPPLHF.

This clonotype was counted a few times. The chain uses TRBV12-3 or TRBV12-4 and TRBJ1-1; 7 bases align to TRBD1. V lost 1 base, J lost 1 base, and 0 bases stayed unmatched. This CDR3 contains 14 residues. The CDR3 DNA reads as TGTGCCAGCAGTTTAGGGACAGGGAACACTGAAGCTTTCTTT. Its translation is CASSLGTGNTEAFF.